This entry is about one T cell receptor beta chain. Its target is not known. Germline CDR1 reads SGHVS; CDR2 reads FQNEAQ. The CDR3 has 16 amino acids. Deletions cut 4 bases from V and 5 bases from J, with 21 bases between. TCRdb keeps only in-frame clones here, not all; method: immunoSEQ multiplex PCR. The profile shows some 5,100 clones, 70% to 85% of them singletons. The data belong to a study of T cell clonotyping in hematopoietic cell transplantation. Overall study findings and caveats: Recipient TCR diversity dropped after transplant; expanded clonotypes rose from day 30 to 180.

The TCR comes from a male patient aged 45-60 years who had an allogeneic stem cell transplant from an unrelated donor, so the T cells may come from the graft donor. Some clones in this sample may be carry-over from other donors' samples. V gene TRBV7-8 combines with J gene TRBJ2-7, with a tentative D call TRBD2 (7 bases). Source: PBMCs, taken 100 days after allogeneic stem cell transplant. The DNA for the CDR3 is TGTGCCAGCAGCTCCGAGGGGGGGTATACTAGCCACGAGCAGTACTTC. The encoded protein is CASSSEGGYTSHEQYF.